One sample yielded the 3 T cell receptor beta chains listed below, sequenced in a study of regulatory T cells in long-lasting Graves disease. Time point described: persistent/refractory GD, antithyroid drugs over 5 years with positive TRAb. From PBMCs, RNA was extracted and then used to make the TCR library. Building of the TCR beta libraries involved iRepertoire HTBI primers and Arm-PCR of CDR3 regions. MiXCR, applied by TCRdb to the multiplex PCR reads, yields one record per CDR3 protein. The repertoire includes approximately 290,000 distinct CDR3 sequences, around 21% of them detected once, and 45% to 70% sits in the top ten. The specimen was peripheral blood mononuclear cells (PBMCs), collected when the disease was refractory, from a patient treated with antithyroid drugs. Every receptor here comes from a female donor with Graves disease.

This clonotype was seen more than once but under ten times. This chain connects TRBV6-5 to TRBJ2-2; D remains unclear. Germline values: CDR1 MNHEY, CDR2 SVGAGI. With 1 base removed from V and 2 bases from J, the gap between germline ends came to 5 bases. The CDR3 spans 14 residues. The CDR3 spells CASSYWSNTGELFF. The CDR3 DNA follows: TGTGCCAGCAGTTACTGGTCTAACACCGGGGAGCTGTTTTTT.

At least ten counts were recorded for this clonotype. For the CDR3, the DNA is TGTGCCAGCAGCTCCCCCGGACTAGGCTCGGAGACCCAGTACTTC. Translation: CASSSPGLGSETQYF. J is TRBJ2-5 and V is TRBV3-1; the match to TRBD2 covers 7 bases. The trim removed 5 bases at V and 5 bases at J, leaving 11 bases unmatched. Germline V lookup: CDR1 LGHDT, CDR2 YNNKEL (reference sequence). This CDR3 is 15 amino acids long.

This clonotype has a handful of counts. The rearrangement uses TRBV10-3 and TRBJ2-7; possibly TRBD2 for D (6 bases). Trimming took off 1 base at V and 0 bases at J, with 10 bases between the two ends. This CDR3 region has 15 residues. CDR1 is ENHRY, CDR2 SYGVKD, per germline. CDR3 bases: TGTGCCATCAGTGAGTTAGCGGAGAGCTCCTACGAGCAGTACTTC. This codes for CAISELAESSYEQYF.